This T cell receptor beta chain was documented in a study of blood T cell repertoires in COVID-19. Study-wide background: Material from acute and convalescent COVID-19 was sourced from the United States, Italy and Spain. Sample material is recorded as cDNA or gDNA derived from T cells, B-cell-depleted T cells, or PBMCs.

Authors' methods: Researchers report that nucleated cell counts were estimated from reference gene primer amplification. The method was immunoSEQ multiplex PCR; TCRdb's version includes in-frame clones alone and lacks a portion of them. From that table come the V and J calls and clone size; the DNA was used to work out D and trimming. The data show roughly 250,000 clones, 84% seen once. Enrolled during active infection, Seattle patients were then followed longitudinally. This TCR came from a person aged 70 to 79 with COVID-19, enrolled during active disease. The sample consisted of peripheral blood.

CDR3 in DNA: TGTGCCACCAGCAGAGATAAAGGACAGGGTCAGCCCCAGCATTTT. Encoded protein: CATSRDKGQGQPQHF. V usage is TRBV15 and J usage is TRBJ1-5; 8 bases are shared with TRBD1. The CDR3 covers 15 residues. CDR1 and CDR2 (germline): LNHNV, YYDKDF (reference sequence). J lost 6 bases, V lost 0 bases, and 4 bases had no gene match. The whole variable domain, filled in from reference TRBV15 and TRBJ1-5, reads DAMVIQNPRYQVTQFGKPVTLSCSQTLNHNVMYWYQQKSSQAPKLLFHYYDKDFNNEADTPDNFQSRRPNTSFCFLDIRSPGLGDTAMYLCATSRDKGQGQPQHFGDGTRLSIL.